This is a list of T cell receptor beta chains from one sample in a study of control samples from healthy donors and cancer patients. Measured with immunoSEQ multiplex PCR; TCRdb has only the in-frame clones, and not every one. The repertoire holds 85,000 to 100,000 clones, with roughly 86% as singletons. Material: blood. These receptors all stem from a man aged 55 to 70 in good health. Each CDR3 is given with its conserved first and last residue. Each record gives: V gene, J gene, D gene, clone size, CDR3 DNA, CDR3 protein. The D gene is left open where the match is weak. Clone size is given for some rows only: seen once, a few or many times, or a class if the clone is expanded.

TRBV5-1,TRBJ1-4,TRBD1,.,TGCGCCAGCAGCTCCACAGGGGGAACTAATGAAAAACTGTTTTTT,CASSSTGGTNEKLFF
TRBV2,TRBJ1-5,.,.,TGTGCCAGCAGCAGGCGGGGGGCCGGGCAGCCCCAGCATTTT,CASSRRGAGQPQHF
TRBV5-8,TRBJ1-3,.,.,TGTGCCAGCAGCTTGGGTGGAAGGATCTCTGGAAACACCATATATTTT,CASSLGGRISGNTIYF
TRBV4-1,TRBJ2-3,.,.,TGCGCCAGCAGCCAAGTGCTTACTGTAGCGTCGGCAGATACGCAGTATTTT,CASSQVLTVASADTQYF
TRBV5-1,TRBJ2-5,.,.,TGCGCCAGCAGCTTGAAACAGATTCAAGAGACCCAGTACTTC,CASSLKQIQETQYF
TRBV5-6,TRBJ2-2,.,.,TGTGCCAGCAGGGGGCGGACCAGAGGGTTCGCGAACACCGGGGAGCTGTTTTTT,CASRGRTRGFANTGELFF
TRBV6-4,TRBJ2-2,.,.,TGTGCCAGCAGTGCAACAGGTGACAACACCGGGGAGCTGTTTTTT,CASSATGDNTGELFF
TRBV28,TRBJ2-1,TRBD1,.,TGTGCCAGCAGTTCTCCTACAGGGGGGAGGAATGAGCAGTTCTTC,CASSSPTGGRNEQFF
TRBV5-1,TRBJ2-2,.,.,TGCGCCAGCAGACCTCCCGGGACACTAAACACCGGGGAGCTGTTTTTT,CASRPPGTLNTGELFF
TRBV19,TRBJ1-2,.,.,TGTGCCAGTAGTATGGGCCGAAGTACCGTCTATGGCTACACCTTC,CASSMGRSTVYGYTF
TRBV10-1,TRBJ1-1,TRBD1,.,TGCGCCAGCAGTCGGGACAGGGTGAACACTGAAGCTTTCTTT,CASSRDRVNTEAFF
TRBV30,TRBJ1-2,.,.,TGTGCCTGGAGTGTCCCCGGTGGCTACACCTTC,CAWSVPGGYTF
TRBV4-2,TRBJ1-5,TRBD1,once,TGTGCCAGCAGCCAAGATCGTACAGGGGGCAATCAGCCCCAGCATTTT,CASSQDRTGGNQPQHF
TRBV30,TRBJ2-1,TRBD2,.,TGTGCCTGGAGTGTACTTCTAGCGGGTAACAATGAGCAGTTCTTC,CAWSVLLAGNNEQFF
TRBV9,TRBJ2-3,.,.,TGTGCCAGCAGTCGAGGAGGGGGACCAGATACGCAGTATTTT,CASSRGGGPDTQYF
TRBV27,TRBJ2-7,TRBD1,.,TGTGCCAGCAGGGCAGGGGGATCATACGAGCAGTACTTC,CASRAGGSYEQYF
TRBV30,TRBJ1-6,.,.,TGTGCCTGGAGTGTACGTGCAGGGGATTCACCCCTCCACTTT,CAWSVRAGDSPLHF
TRBV6-5,TRBJ1-1,.,once,TGTGCCAGCAGTTACGGGGCCGCCACTGAAGCTTTCTTT,CASSYGAATEAFF
TRBV28,TRBJ2-3,TRBD2,.,TGTGCCAGCAATACCATTTTCGGGACTAGCGGGAGCTGGTGGAGCACAGATACGCAGTATTTT,CASNTIFGTSGSWWSTDTQYF
TRBV6-5,TRBJ2-5,.,.,TGTGCCAGCAGTTACCCAGGGATGGGTGGCGAGACCCAGTACTTC,CASSYPGMGGETQYF
TRBV6-4,TRBJ2-2,.,.,TGTGCCAGCAGTATTGGGCCCGACACCGGGGAGCTGTTTTTT,CASSIGPDTGELFF
TRBV5-6,TRBJ1-2,.,.,TGTGCCAGCAGGGCGACAGGTGGCTATGGCTACACCTTC,CASRATGGYGYTF
TRBV29-1,TRBJ2-1,TRBD1,.,TGCAGCGTTGCTACAGGGGGCTCCTACAATGAGCAGTTCTTC,CSVATGGSYNEQFF
TRBV5-4,TRBJ2-2,TRBD1,.,TGTGCCAGCAGCTCCGCGACAGGGGCTCCCGGGGAGCTGTTTTTT,CASSSATGAPGELFF
TRBV18,TRBJ2-2,.,.,TGTGCCAGCTCCCCAAAGGTATGGAACACCGGGGAGCTGTTTTTT,CASSPKVWNTGELFF
TRBV15,TRBJ2-5,.,.,TGTGCCACCAGCAGGGATGGCACGGAGACCCAGTACTTC,CATSRDGTETQYF
TRBV5-4,TRBJ2-1,TRBD2,once,TGTGCCAGCAGCTTGGCCGGGACTAGCTACAATGAGCAGTTCTTC,CASSLAGTSYNEQFF
TRBV4-1,TRBJ1-3,.,.,TGCGCCAGCAGCCAAGGAGAGAGGGGCTCTGGAAACACCATATATTTT,CASSQGERGSGNTIYF
TRBV20-1,TRBJ2-5,.,.,TGCAGTGCTAGTCCCAGCCAAGAGACCCAGTACTTC,CSASPSQETQYF
TRBV19,TRBJ1-1,.,.,TGTGCCAGTAGTTTCGGGGCGAACACTGAAGCTTTCTTT,CASSFGANTEAFF
TRBV7-2,TRBJ1-4,TRBD1,.,TGTGCCAGCAGCTGGGGACAGGGTACTAATGAAAAACTGTTTTTT,CASSWGQGTNEKLFF
TRBV3-1/TRBV3-2,TRBJ1-1,.,.,TGTGCCAGCAGTCGAATGGGGAACACTGAAGCTTTCTTT,CASSRMGNTEAFF
TRBV19,TRBJ1-1,.,.,TGTGCCAGTATCCCCGTCGCGCTAAGGGGGAACACTGAAGCTTTCTTT,CASIPVALRGNTEAFF
TRBV27,TRBJ1-6,.,.,TGTGCCAGGCAAAAAGGGCGTTTGAATTCACCCCTCCACTTT,CARQKGRLNSPLHF
TRBV3-1/TRBV3-2,TRBJ1-4,.,.,TGTGCCAGCAGCCAAGACTCTCAAGTCAATGAAAAACTGTTTTTT,CASSQDSQVNEKLFF
TRBV24-1,TRBJ2-3,.,once,TGTGCCACCAGTGATTGGAGGGACACCGTCGAGCCAGATACGCAGTATTTT,CATSDWRDTVEPDTQYF
TRBV27,TRBJ2-3,.,.,TGTGCCAGCAGTTCGGCTTGGGGAGATACGCAGTATTTT,CASSSAWGDTQYF
TRBV6-5,TRBJ2-7,.,.,TGTGCCAGCGAAATGGGAGGGGGGCAGTACGAGCAGTACTTC,CASEMGGGQYEQYF
TRBV24-1,TRBJ2-3,TRBD1,.,TGTGCCACCAGTGGCAGGGACAGTAGCACAGATACGCAGTATTTT,CATSGRDSSTDTQYF
TRBV4-1,TRBJ1-1,.,once,TGCGCCAGCAGCCAAACGATGGGAGCTGAAGCTTTCTTT,CASSQTMGAEAFF
TRBV7-9,TRBJ2-3,.,.,TGTGCCAGCAGCCCCGGGACCTTCACAGATACGCAGTATTTT,CASSPGTFTDTQYF